Shown below are 25 T cell receptor beta chains from a single sample sequenced in a study of tumor-infiltrating lymphocytes in primary liver carcinoma (dated by TCRdb to between 2016 and 2019). TCRdb shows the sequencer as Illumina HiSeq 2500. Starting from around 520 ng total RNA, TCRbeta-specific cDNA was produced by reverse transcription with a constant-region primer and ProtoScript II reverse transcriptase. Construction of the TCRbeta libraries relied on three nested rounds of multiplex PCR, following a slightly modified ARM-PCR procedure. Multiplex TRBV1-TRBV30 forward primers and a Cbeta reverse primer were used in the first two PCR rounds, each of which was run for roughly 9 cycles. Using fastp trimming at Q25 and MiXCR clonotype assembly, TCRdb reanalyzed the public sequencing data and kept in-frame beta chains. CDR3 protein duplicates are merged, each entry listing the most common genes and DNA. The table for this sample lists 310,000 or so distinct CDR3 sequences; 50% to 60% of them were counted only once. The top ten clonotypes cover over 15% of the sample.

TRIzol reagent was used to extract blood RNA from unsorted whole blood, while the DNeasy Blood & Tissue kit provided the germline DNA. The specimen was peripheral blood. These receptors originate from a woman aged 25 to 39 with primary liver carcinoma and hepatitis B virus infection.

V and J are TRBV5-5 and TRBJ1-5; possibly TRBD1 for D (5 bases). The CDR3 extends over 15 amino acids. V lost 1 base to trimming and J lost 1 base, with 9 bases between them. Germline CDR1 reads SGHKS; CDR2 reads YYEKEE (reference sequence). The CDR3 reads CASSLLGESNQPQHF. The DNA for the CDR3 is TGTGCCAGCAGCTTGTTAGGGGAGAGCAATCAGCCCCAGCATTTT.

The chain recombines TRBV11-2 with TRBJ2-3; D not resolved. The J call may be in error: the DNA end matches TRBJ1-5 better. The CDR3 consists of 15 residues. CDR1 SGHAT and CDR2 FQNNGV come from the germline V gene. CDR3 protein: CASGGVLPSADTQHF. CDR3 in DNA: TGTGCCAGCGGCGGGGTCTTGCCTAGCGCAGATACGCAGCATTTT.

To note about this clonotype: Here the CDR3 omits its conserved ending phenylalanine or tryptophan, so a read error is the likely source. The rearrangement joins TRBV13 to TRBJ2-1; no firm D call. The CDR3 is 14 residues long. Germline loops: CDR1 PRHDT, CDR2 FYEKMQ (reference sequence). CDR3 region: CASSLDGRRSEQFL. The CDR3 DNA is TGCGCCAGCAGCTTAGATGGGCGTAGAAGTGAGCAGTTCCTC.

Points on this clonotype: A read error is possible here, since a much larger clone lies one base away. The chain combines TRBV6-1 with TRBJ2-1, with a possible D match to TRBD2 (6 bases). V was trimmed by 7 bases and J by 8 bases, leaving 15 bases between them. CDR1 MNHNS and CDR2 SASEGT come from the germline V gene. The CDR3 spans 13 residues. CDR3: CASTQGGIYEQFF. CDR3 sequence (DNA): TGTGCCAGCACCCAAGGCGGGATCTATGAGCAGTTCTTC.

This clonotype was detected only once. The chain is built from TRBV10-3 and TRBJ2-7, with a tentative D call TRBD1 (5 bases). Trimming shortened V by 10 bases and J by 2 bases, and 18 bases separated the two germline ends. CDR1 ENHRY and CDR2 SYGVKD come from the germline V gene. The length of the CDR3 is 14 residues. The CDR3 sequence is CATKGHGPTYEQYF. CDR3 in DNA: TGTGCCACCAAGGGGCATGGGCCTACCTACGAGCAGTACTTC.

In this sample, this clonotype turned up a few times. At one end, the junction sequence differs from germline, possibly due to a read error. The genes are TRBV11-1 and TRBJ1-2; 7 nucleotides agree with TRBD1. Germline CDR1 SGHAT, CDR2 FQDESV (reference sequence). This CDR3 has 15 amino acids. The CDR3 DNA reads TGTGCTAGCAGCCACTCGCGACAGGGCAAAGGGGGCTACACCTTC. This translates into CASSHSRQGKGGYTF.

The rearrangement uses TRBV10-2 and TRBJ2-1; 7 nucleotides align to TRBD2. V was pared by 3 bases and J by 7 bases, with 12 bases of the junction left unmatched. Per germline, CDR1 WSHSY and CDR2 SAAADI. This CDR3 is 16 amino acids long. DNA of the CDR3: TGCGCCAGCAGTGAATCGGGCGGGAGTCAAGGAAATGAGCAGTTCTTC. This codes for CASSESGGSQGNEQFF.

Of note for this clonotype: It may be a read error: a sequence one base away is much more abundant. The chain joins TRBV4-2 to TRBJ2-1, with D perhaps being TRBD1 or TRBD2 (5 bases each). Germline V CDR1 and CDR2: LGHNA, YNFKEQ. This CDR3 region has 15 residues. V was trimmed by 3 bases and J by 9 bases, leaving 18 bases between them. The DNA of the CDR3 is TGTGCCAGCAGCCAGCTGGCATGGGGGTTCGGTGAGCAGTTCTTC. It translates to CASSQLAWGFGEQFF.

About this clonotype itself: The CDR3 does not end in the conserved phenylalanine or tryptophan, so this is likely a read error. V and J are TRBV11-3 and TRBJ2-7, with D maybe TRBD2 (6 bases). The CDR3 covers 13 residues. Trimming took off 5 bases at V and 5 bases at J, with 13 bases between the two ends. The germline CDR1 and CDR2 sequences are SGHNT and YENEEA. CDR3 sequence: CASSPSGRDEQYY. CDR3 nucleotides: TGTGCCAGCAGCCCCTCCGGGAGAGACGAGCAGTACTAC.

About this clonotype: One junction end disagrees with the germline gene, perhaps due to a read error. This chain joins TRBV11-3 and TRBJ2-3; TRBD2 matches at 9 bases. The CDR3 length is 14 residues. Germline lookup yields CDR1 SGHNT and CDR2 YENEEA. CDR3 sequence: CASSLSGRSDTHYF. DNA of the CDR3: TGTGCCAGCAGCTTAAGCGGGAGGTCAGATACGCACTACTTT.

This clonotype came up a few times. The CDR3 spells CAWSTVLGDTEAFF. CDR3 nucleotide sequence: TGTGCCTGGAGCACGGTCCTAGGGGACACTGAAGCTTTCTTT. This chain joins TRBV30 and TRBJ1-1; a possible D gene is TRBD1 (5 bases). V lost 3 bases, J lost 3 bases, and 14 bases lay in between. Germline V gene data show CDR1 as GTSNPN and CDR2 as SVGIG (reference sequence). The CDR3 is 14 amino acids.

There are a few counts of this clonotype. This chain links TRBV6-6 with TRBJ1-5; 7 nucleotides line up with TRBD1. Trimming removed 8 bases from V and 0 bases from J; junction bases left unmatched: 7. This CDR3 region has 15 residues. CDR1 is MNHNY, CDR2 SVGAGI, per germline (reference sequence). The CDR3 DNA sequence: TGTGCCAGCGTGGACAGGTCTCATAGCAATCAGCCCCAGCATTTT. This translates into CASVDRSHSNQPQHF.

As regards this clonotype: A much larger clone differs by one base, so this may be a read error. As the CDR3 is not closed by the conserved phenylalanine or tryptophan, this likely results from a read error. The chain combines TRBV29-1 with TRBJ1-1; D is ambiguous. The V end was cut by 7 bases, the J end by 9 bases, with 15 bases between. The CDR3 loop spans 11 amino acids. CDR1 and CDR2 from the germline V gene are SQVTM and ANQGSEA. The CDR3 loop is CSGGGGRQAFL. DNA for the CDR3: TGCAGCGGGGGAGGCGGGCGTCAAGCTTTCCTT.

Remarks on this clonotype: A much larger clone differs by one base, so this may be a read error. The chain carries TRBV4-2 and TRBJ2-7; tentatively, D is TRBD1 or TRBD2 (6 bases each). Germline values: CDR1 LGHNA, CDR2 YNFKEQ. The CDR3 spans 14 residues. The CDR3 sequence: CGSSQGGSQYEQYF. The CDR3 coding sequence is TGTGGCAGCAGCCAAGGGGGGAGCCAGTACGAGCAGTACTTC.

Concerning this clonotype itself: Since the CDR3 does not end with the conserved phenylalanine or tryptophan, this likely comes from a read error. The DNA is omitted, as the CDR3 cannot be located on it reliably, and the CDR3 follows TCRdb's listing. The rearrangement uses TRBV11-2 and TRBJ2-5; the D call of TRBD1 is as the table states it, not checked on the DNA. The CDR3 spans 13 residues, counting both ends. Germline V gene sequence: CDR1 SGHAT, CDR2 FQNNGV. CDR3 protein: CASSRWAKETRYL.

There are many counts of this clonotype. This chain's CDR3 is CASRTETSIFPGANVLTF. The DNA of the CDR3 is TGTGCCAGCAGGACGGAGACTAGTATTTTCCCGGGGGCCAACGTCCTGACTTTC. The chain combines TRBV6-6 with TRBJ2-6, with a tentative D call TRBD2 (6 bases). Germline CDR1 reads MNHNY; CDR2 reads SVGAGI (reference sequence). The CDR3 extends over 18 amino acids. Trimming cost V 6 bases and J 4 bases, with 22 bases left between them.

Note on this clonotype: Being one base from a much bigger clone, this may be a read error. V gene TRBV4-2 combines with J gene TRBJ2-3; D unresolved. Germline V gene sequence: CDR1 LGHNA, CDR2 YNFKEQ. The CDR3 runs 13 residues. The CDR3 here is CASSQEAESTHYF. In DNA form, the CDR3 reads TGTGCCAGCAGCCAAGAGGCCGAAAGTACGCACTATTTT.

This chain joins TRBV7-8 and TRBJ2-1, with unresolved D. Trimming took off 8 bases at V and 3 bases at J, with 14 bases between the two ends. CDR3 length equals 14 residues. Germline CDR1 and CDR2: SGHVS and FQNEAQ. The CDR3 nucleotides read TGTGCCAGCTCGGGTCTGAGTCTCTACAATGAGCAGTTCTTC. Protein: CASSGLSLYNEQFF.

The CDR3 loop is CASNPIADTSYEQYF. CDR3 nucleotides: TGTGCCAGCAACCCGATCGCAGATACCTCCTACGAGCAGTACTTC. The chain employs TRBV13 and TRBJ2-7; D remains unclear. The CDR3 totals 15 residues. V was clipped by 7 bases and J by 0 bases, with 16 bases between them. The V gene's germline CDR1 is PRHDT and CDR2 FYEKMQ (reference sequence).

The chain combines TRBV21-1 with TRBJ1-6. TRBV21-1 is listed as a pseudogene. The CDR3 runs to 13 residues. The CDR3 bases are TGTGCCAGCAGCACTCCGTGCGATTCACCCCTCCACTTT. It specifies CASSTPCDSPLHF.

This clonotype was counted ten times or more. The rearrangement joins TRBV12-3 or TRBV12-4 to TRBJ2-1; a possible D gene is TRBD2 (5 bases). Trimming left V 3 bases short and J 2 bases short, with 11 bases between. CDR3 length: 15 residues. DNA of the CDR3: TGTGCCAGCAGTTTTCTCCGGAGGCCCTACAATGAGCAGTTCTTC. This encodes CASSFLRRPYNEQFF.

This clonotype was observed once. The gene calls are TRBV5-5 and TRBJ2-1; 9 bases agree with TRBD1. Unmatched junction bases numbered 5, after V lost 4 bases and J lost 6 bases. This CDR3 is 14 amino acids long. Looked up from germline, CDR1 is SGHKS and CDR2 is YYEKEE (reference sequence). This chain's CDR3 is CASSPGQGFNEQFF. As DNA, the CDR3 is TGTGCCAGCAGCCCGGGACAGGGTTTCAATGAGCAGTTCTTC. The variable domain in full, completed from reference TRBV5-5 and TRBJ2-1, reads DAGVTQSPTHLIKTRGQQVTLRCSPISGHKSVSWYQQVLGQGPQFIFQYYEKEERGRGNFPDRFSARQFPNYSSELNVNALLLGDSALYLCASSPGQGFNEQFFGPGTRLTVL.

The chain links TRBV4-3 to TRBJ1-1; D unresolved. From germline, CDR1 is LGHNA and CDR2 YSLEER. The CDR3 spans 19 residues. Deletions cut 0 bases from V and 0 bases from J, with 20 bases between. The CDR3 nucleotides read TGCGCCAGCAGCCAAGAGTCGGTAGGGCCGGAAAGGATGAACACTGAAGCTTTCTTT. It translates to CASSQESVGPERMNTEAFF.

Turning to this clonotype: A read error is possible here, since a much larger clone lies one base away. The rearrangement uses TRBV29-1 and TRBJ2-7; no reliable D call. The CDR3 contains 14 residues. Germline CDR1 and CDR2: SQVTM and ANQGSEA. V was shortened by 2 bases and J by 3 bases, with 14 bases between the two germline ends. CDR3 bases: TGCAGCGTTGAACGGTGGTATCCTCACTACGAGCAGTACTTC. This codes for CSVERWYPHYEQYF.

As for this clonotype: At one end the junction does not follow the germline gene, possibly because of a read error. The chain is built from TRBV11-1 and TRBJ2-1; D ambiguous. The CDR3 extends over 12 amino acids. Germline values: CDR1 SGHAT, CDR2 FQDESV (reference sequence). DNA of the CDR3: TGTGCCGGCAGCCTACGGCGTAATGAGCAGTTCTTC. This sequence encodes CAGSLRRNEQFF.